The table lists the clone carrying this T cell receptor (beta chain) with a count of one. The data derive from a study of blood T cell repertoires in COVID-19. At the level of the study: Sources were T cells, B-cell-depleted T cells, or PBMCs; the material itself was cDNA or gDNA.

Donors of Cohort 3 who recovered were those that had two negative PCRs, clearance, or symptom resolution. Assay used: immunoSEQ multiplex PCR; TCRdb lists only in-frame clones, some missing. Among more than 200,000 clones listed, about 87% were seen once. The specimen was PBMCs or T cells enriched from blood (not recorded which). This receptor was taken from a woman aged 50 to 60 who had recovered from COVID-19.

CDR3 sequence reads: CASSRRTSGKTGELFF. Written as DNA, the CDR3 is TGTGCCAGCAGCCGAAGGACTAGCGGGAAAACCGGGGAGCTGTTTTTT. V gene TRBV7-8 combines with J gene TRBJ2-2; 12 nucleotides line up with TRBD2. In germline, CDR1 is SGHVS, CDR2 FQNEAQ. The CDR3 length is 16 residues. With V trimmed by 5 bases and J by 5 bases, 6 bases remained unmatched.